A selection of T cell receptor beta chains follows, all from one sample in a study of blood T cell repertoires in COVID-19. Some clones are missing from TCRdb's copy, which holds only in-frame ones; the method was immunoSEQ multiplex PCR. Counted here are a few hundred thousand clones, approximately 87% occurring once; the ten biggest clones make up about a tenth. Sequencing input: PBMCs or T cells enriched from blood (not recorded which). These TCRs come from a woman aged 50 to 60 who had recovered from COVID-19. Each CDR3 is given with its conserved first and last residue. A D gene is named only where the DNA matches it firmly. Clone size is not always given. Where it is, it says once, few, many or a class for expanded clones.

d_call j_call clone_size v_call cdr3_aa cdr3_nt
TRBD1 TRBJ1-1 once TRBV12-3/TRBV12-4 CASSIDRGEAFF TGTGCCAGCAGTATCGACAGGGGAGAAGCTTTCTTT
NA TRBJ1-2 NA TRBV6-1 CASSEAVRPGKDGYTF TGTGCCAGCAGTGAAGCTGTCCGCCCGGGTAAGGATGGCTACACCTTC
TRBD1 TRBJ2-7 NA TRBV7-9 CASQQGANPYEQYF TGTGCCAGCCAGCAGGGGGCCAACCCCTACGAGCAGTACTTC
NA TRBJ1-1 NA TRBV9 CASSAQTEAFF TGTGCCAGCAGCGCCCAGACTGAAGCTTTCTTT
TRBD1 TRBJ1-5 NA TRBV15 CATSRDSFGTGEYQPQHF TGTGCCACCAGCAGAGATTCGTTCGGGACAGGGGAGTACCAGCCCCAGCATTTT
NA TRBJ2-2 NA TRBV6-5 CASSPGAPGELFF TGTGCCAGCAGTCCAGGGGCTCCCGGGGAGCTGTTTTTT
NA TRBJ1-5 once TRBV6-5 CARMYSGNQPQHF TGTGCCAGGATGTACTCGGGGAATCAGCCCCAGCATTTT
TRBD1 TRBJ1-5 NA TRBV30 CAWDRGSGQPQHF TGTGCCTGGGACAGGGGTTCGGGACAGCCCCAGCATTTT
TRBD1 TRBJ1-2 NA TRBV7-2 CASSLARDRGDYGYTF TGTGCCAGCAGCTTAGCTAGGGACAGGGGGGACTATGGCTACACCTTC
NA TRBJ2-7 NA TRBV5-8 CASTQNRREQYF TGTGCCAGCACGCAAAACAGGCGCGAGCAGTACTTC
TRBD1 TRBJ2-3 NA TRBV2 CASSPGQSRTDTQYF TGTGCCAGCAGTCCGGGACAGAGTCGCACAGATACGCAGTATTTT
TRBD1 TRBJ1-1 NA TRBV30 CAWTTGVDTEAFF TGTGCCTGGACAACAGGGGTTGACACTGAAGCTTTCTTT
NA TRBJ1-2 few TRBV28 CASSLTDAYGYTF TGTGCCAGCAGTTTAACTGATGCCTATGGCTACACCTTC
NA TRBJ2-7 NA TRBV9 CATRRGPEQYF TGTGCCACCCGGAGAGGGCCCGAGCAGTACTTC
NA TRBJ2-7 NA TRBV27 CASTRAGAYEQYF TGTGCCAGCACTCGAGCAGGCGCCTACGAGCAGTACTTC
NA TRBJ1-4 NA TRBV28 CASSYWGVYSNGTNEKLFF TGTGCCAGCAGTTACTGGGGAGTCTACAGTAACGGAACTAATGAAAAACTGTTTTTT
NA TRBJ2-3 NA TRBV29-1 CSGALGSTSTDTQYF TGCAGCGGTGCCCTGGGCAGTACTAGCACAGATACGCAGTATTTT
NA TRBJ1-1 NA TRBV2 CASSQGWNTEAFF TGTGCCAGCAGCCAGGGTTGGAACACTGAAGCTTTCTTT
NA TRBJ1-1 NA TRBV5-1 CASSFGSGNTEAFF TGCGCCAGCAGCTTTGGGTCAGGGAACACTGAAGCTTTCTTT
NA TRBJ2-5 NA TRBV9 CASSTSGFQETQYF TGTGCCAGCAGTACCTCAGGGTTTCAAGAGACCCAGTACTTC
NA TRBJ1-1 few TRBV5-4 CASSPSEGRVTEAFF TGTGCCAGCAGCCCATCGGAGGGGCGAGTCACTGAAGCTTTCTTT
NA TRBJ1-1 NA TRBV30 CAWNYNMNTEAFF TGTGCCTGGAACTACAACATGAACACTGAAGCTTTCTTT
NA TRBJ2-2 NA TRBV18 CASSPQSTGELFF TGTGCCAGCTCACCACAGAGCACCGGGGAGCTGTTTTTT
NA TRBJ1-1 few TRBV3-1/TRBV3-2 CASSQEWSMTLFTGAFF TGTGCCAGCAGCCAAGAATGGTCTATGACTTTGTTTACGGGAGCTTTCTTT
TRBD1 TRBJ1-6 NA TRBV15 CATSRETGGAYNSPLHF TGTGCCACCAGCAGGGAAACAGGGGGCGCGTATAATTCACCCCTCCACTTT
TRBD1 TRBJ2-7 few TRBV6-1 CASSEGDRGLYEQYF TGTGCCAGCAGTGAAGGGGACAGGGGGCTCTACGAGCAGTACTTC
NA TRBJ1-6 NA TRBV7-2 CASSFPDRLSPLHF TGTGCCAGCAGCTTCCCTGACAGGCTTTCACCCCTCCACTTT
NA TRBJ1-2 NA TRBV5-1 CASSLAGDGYTF TGCGCCAGCAGCTTGGCCGGGGATGGCTACACCTTC
NA TRBJ2-2 NA TRBV3-1/TRBV3-2 CASSQGSMNTGELFF TGTGCCAGCAGCCAAGGCTCTATGAACACCGGGGAGCTGTTTTTT
NA TRBJ1-3 NA TRBV2 CASSGQVLGNTIYF TGTGCCAGCAGTGGGCAGGTACTCGGAAACACCATATATTTT
TRBD1 TRBJ2-7 NA TRBV5-1 CASRSTQGAYEQYF TGCGCCAGCAGATCCACTCAGGGGGCTTACGAGCAGTACTTC
NA TRBJ1-2 NA TRBV7-9 CASSYTEGYGYTF TGTGCCAGCAGTTATACAGAGGGCTATGGCTACACCTTC
NA TRBJ1-1 NA TRBV28 CASRQDRLNTEAFF TGTGCCAGCAGACAAGACAGGTTGAACACTGAAGCTTTCTTT
NA TRBJ2-5 NA TRBV2 CASSEAAGETQYF TGTGCCAGCAGTGAGGCCGCAGGGGAGACCCAGTACTTC
TRBD1 TRBJ1-2 NA TRBV6-5 CASSWDSGYGYTF TGTGCCAGCAGCTGGGACAGCGGCTATGGCTACACCTTC
NA TRBJ2-7 NA TRBV28 CASSSSPRGSDEQYF TGTGCCAGCAGTTCTAGCCCACGGGGATCCGACGAGCAGTACTTC
TRBD1 TRBJ1-2 once TRBV6-4 CASRGQGVGGYTF TGTGCCAGCAGAGGACAGGGGGTCGGTGGCTACACCTTC
NA TRBJ2-7 few TRBV2 CASYSDLYEQYF TGTGCCAGCTATTCAGATTTATACGAGCAGTACTTC
NA TRBJ1-1 NA TRBV7-2 CASSLVGGKDTEAFF TGTGCCAGCAGCTTAGTGGGAGGGAAAGACACTGAAGCTTTCTTT
NA TRBJ1-5 NA TRBV18 CASSPGVASLNQPQHF TGTGCCAGCTCACCCGGAGTCGCTTCGCTCAATCAGCCCCAGCATTTT
NA TRBJ1-2 NA TRBV10-2 CASSLTGDYYGYTF TGCGCCAGCAGCCTAACAGGAGATTACTATGGCTACACCTTC
TRBD1 TRBJ1-2 NA TRBV19 CASLPRDRHGYTF TGTGCCAGTCTACCCCGGGACAGGCATGGCTACACCTTC
NA TRBJ1-1 NA TRBV6-1 CASSESPGAASMNTEAFF TGTGCCAGCAGTGAATCCCCAGGGGCCGCAAGTATGAACACTGAAGCTTTCTTT
NA TRBJ1-1 once TRBV4-3 CASSQDGVRDAFEAFF TGCGCCAGCAGCCAAGACGGGGTAAGAGACGCTTTTGAAGCTTTCTTT
NA TRBJ1-2 NA TRBV12-3/TRBV12-4 CASSLAGAGYTF TGTGCCAGCAGTTTAGCAGGGGCTGGCTACACCTTC
NA TRBJ2-3 NA TRBV2 CASSEAGGDTQYF TGTGCCAGCAGTGAAGCGGGGGGAGATACGCAGTATTTT
TRBD1 TRBJ2-1 NA TRBV6-4 CASSRDRANEQFF TGTGCCAGCAGCCGGGACAGGGCAAATGAGCAGTTCTTC